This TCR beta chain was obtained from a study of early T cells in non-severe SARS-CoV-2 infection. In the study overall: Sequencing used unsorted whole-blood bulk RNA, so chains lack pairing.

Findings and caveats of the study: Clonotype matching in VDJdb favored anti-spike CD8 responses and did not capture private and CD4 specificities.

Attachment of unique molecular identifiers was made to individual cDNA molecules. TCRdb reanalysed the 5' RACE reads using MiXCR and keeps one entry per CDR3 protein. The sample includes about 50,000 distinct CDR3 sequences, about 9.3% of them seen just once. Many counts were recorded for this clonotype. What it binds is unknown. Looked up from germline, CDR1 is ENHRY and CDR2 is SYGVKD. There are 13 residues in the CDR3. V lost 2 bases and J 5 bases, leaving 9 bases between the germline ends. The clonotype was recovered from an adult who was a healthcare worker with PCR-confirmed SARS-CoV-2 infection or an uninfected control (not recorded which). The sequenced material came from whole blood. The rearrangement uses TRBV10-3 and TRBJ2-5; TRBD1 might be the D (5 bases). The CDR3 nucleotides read TGTGCCATCAGTGAGACAGGTCATGAGACCCAGTACTTC. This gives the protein CAISETGHETQYF.